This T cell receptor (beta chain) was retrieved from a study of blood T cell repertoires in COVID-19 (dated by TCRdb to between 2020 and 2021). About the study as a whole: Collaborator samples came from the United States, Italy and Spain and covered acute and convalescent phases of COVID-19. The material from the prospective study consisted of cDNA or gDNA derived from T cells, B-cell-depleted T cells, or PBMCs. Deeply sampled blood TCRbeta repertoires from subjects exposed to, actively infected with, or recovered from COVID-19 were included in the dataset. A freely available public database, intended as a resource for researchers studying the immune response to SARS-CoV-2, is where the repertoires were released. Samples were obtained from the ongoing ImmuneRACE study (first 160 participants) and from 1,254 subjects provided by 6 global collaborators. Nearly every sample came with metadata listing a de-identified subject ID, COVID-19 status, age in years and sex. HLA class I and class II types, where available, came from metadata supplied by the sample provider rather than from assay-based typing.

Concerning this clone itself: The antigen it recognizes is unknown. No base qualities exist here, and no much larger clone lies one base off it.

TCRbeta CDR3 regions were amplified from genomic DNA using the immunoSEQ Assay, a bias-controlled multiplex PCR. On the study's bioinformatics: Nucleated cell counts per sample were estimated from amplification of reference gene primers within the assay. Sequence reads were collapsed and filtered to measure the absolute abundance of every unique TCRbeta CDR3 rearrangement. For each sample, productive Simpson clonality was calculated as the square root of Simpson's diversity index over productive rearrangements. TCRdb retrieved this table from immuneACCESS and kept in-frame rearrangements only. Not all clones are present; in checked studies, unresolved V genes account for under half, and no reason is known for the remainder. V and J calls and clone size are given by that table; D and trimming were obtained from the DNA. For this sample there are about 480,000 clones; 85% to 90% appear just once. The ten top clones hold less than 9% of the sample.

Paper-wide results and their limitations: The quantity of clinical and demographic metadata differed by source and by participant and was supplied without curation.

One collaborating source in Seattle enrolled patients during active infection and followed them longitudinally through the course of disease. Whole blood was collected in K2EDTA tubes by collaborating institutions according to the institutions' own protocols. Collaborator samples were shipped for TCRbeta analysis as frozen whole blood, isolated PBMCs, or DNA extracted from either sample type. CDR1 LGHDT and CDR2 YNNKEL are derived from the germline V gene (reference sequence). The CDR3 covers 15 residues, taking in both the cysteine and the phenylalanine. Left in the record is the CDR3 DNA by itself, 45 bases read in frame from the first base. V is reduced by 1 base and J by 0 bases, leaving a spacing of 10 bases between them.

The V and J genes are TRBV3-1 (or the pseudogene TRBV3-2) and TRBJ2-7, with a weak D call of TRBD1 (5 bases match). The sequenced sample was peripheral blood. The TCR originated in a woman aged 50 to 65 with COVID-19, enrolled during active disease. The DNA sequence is TGTGCCAGCAGCCAAGGAGCAGGGATCTCCTACGAGCAGTACTTC. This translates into CASSQGAGISYEQYF.